Listed here is a single TCR beta chain. The V gene's germline CDR1 is SGHAT and CDR2 FQNNGV. The CDR3 covers 15 residues. Trimming removed 5 bases from V and 10 bases from J; junction bases left unmatched: 13. Original processing methods: Using reference gene primer amplification, nucleated cell counts were estimated. The protocol was immunoSEQ multiplex PCR, while the TCRdb copy is restricted to in-frame clones and leaves out a portion. V and J calls and clone size are those listed in that table; D and trimming were worked out from the DNA. The repertoire holds approximately 190,000 clones, with about 80% as singletons. The data were taken from a study of blood T cell repertoires in COVID-19. Across the whole study: Samples taken during acute and convalescent COVID-19 were collected in the United States, Italy and Spain. PBMCs, B-cell-depleted T cells, or T cells were the source of the cDNA or gDNA that made up the material.

Seattle enrolled patients during active infection and tracked them longitudinally. The source material was peripheral blood. The TCR was taken from a woman in her sixties with COVID-19, enrolled during active disease. The V gene is TRBV11-2, the J gene TRBJ1-4; TRBD1 aligns across 7 bases. This chain's CDR3 is CASSPARGQEGKLFF. The DNA for the CDR3 is TGTGCCAGCAGCCCGGCAAGGGGGCAGGAGGGAAAACTGTTTTTT.